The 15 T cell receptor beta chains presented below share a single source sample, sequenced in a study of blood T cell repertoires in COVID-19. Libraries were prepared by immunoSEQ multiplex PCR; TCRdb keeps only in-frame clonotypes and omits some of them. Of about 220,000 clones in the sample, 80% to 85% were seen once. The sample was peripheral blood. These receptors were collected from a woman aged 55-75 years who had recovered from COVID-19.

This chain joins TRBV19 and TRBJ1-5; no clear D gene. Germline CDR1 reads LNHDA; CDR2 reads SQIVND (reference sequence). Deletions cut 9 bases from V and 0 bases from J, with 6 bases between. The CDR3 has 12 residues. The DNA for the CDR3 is TGTGCCAGCAGGATTAGCAATCAGCCCCAGCATTTT. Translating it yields CASRISNQPQHF.

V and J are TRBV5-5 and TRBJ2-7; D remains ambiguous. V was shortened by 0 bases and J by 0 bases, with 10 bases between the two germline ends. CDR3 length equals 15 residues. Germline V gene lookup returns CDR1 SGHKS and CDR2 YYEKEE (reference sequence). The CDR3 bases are TGTGCCAGCAGCTTGGGAGTTACGAGCTCCTACGAGCAGTACTTC. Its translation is CASSLGVTSSYEQYF.

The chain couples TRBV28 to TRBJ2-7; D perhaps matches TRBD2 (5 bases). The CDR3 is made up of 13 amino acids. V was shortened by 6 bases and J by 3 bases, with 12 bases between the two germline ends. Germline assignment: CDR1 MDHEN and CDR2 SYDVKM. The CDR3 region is CASRIGNNYEQYF. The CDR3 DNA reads TGTGCCAGCAGGATCGGGAACAACTACGAGCAGTACTTC.

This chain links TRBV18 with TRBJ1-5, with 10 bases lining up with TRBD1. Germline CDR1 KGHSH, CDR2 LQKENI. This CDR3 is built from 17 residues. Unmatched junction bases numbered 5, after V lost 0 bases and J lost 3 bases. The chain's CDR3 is CASSPPTTGGNNQPQHF. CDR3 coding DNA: TGTGCCAGCTCACCACCCACGACAGGGGGCAACAATCAGCCCCAGCATTTT.

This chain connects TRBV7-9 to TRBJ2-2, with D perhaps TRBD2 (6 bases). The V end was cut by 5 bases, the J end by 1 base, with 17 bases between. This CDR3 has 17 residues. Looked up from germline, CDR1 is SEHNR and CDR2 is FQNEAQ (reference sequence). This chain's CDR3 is CASSPVKAGRNTGELFF. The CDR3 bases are TGTGCCAGCAGCCCCGTGAAGGCCGGGAGGAACACCGGGGAGCTGTTTTTT.

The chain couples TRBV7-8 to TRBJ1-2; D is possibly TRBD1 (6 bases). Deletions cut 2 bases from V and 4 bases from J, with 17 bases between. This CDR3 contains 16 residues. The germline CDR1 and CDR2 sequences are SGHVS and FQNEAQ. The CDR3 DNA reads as TGTGCCAGCAGCTTATTAACCTACGGACAGTCCTATGGCTACACCTTC. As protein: CASSLLTYGQSYGYTF.

DNA of the CDR3: TGTGCCAGCAGTGAAGGTGGGGGCCGATTGTCCTACAATGAGCAGTTCTTC. Translating it yields CASSEGGGRLSYNEQFF. The gene calls are TRBV6-1 and TRBJ2-1, with D possibly TRBD1 on 6 matching bases. V was trimmed by 1 base and J by 1 base, leaving 14 bases between them. Germline CDR1 reads MNHNS; CDR2 reads SASEGT. The CDR3 runs 17 residues.

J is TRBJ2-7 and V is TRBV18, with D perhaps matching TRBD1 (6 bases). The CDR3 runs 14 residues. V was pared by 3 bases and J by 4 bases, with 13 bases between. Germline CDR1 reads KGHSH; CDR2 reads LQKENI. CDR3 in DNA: TGTGCCAGCTCACCTCGACAGGACCGATACGAGCAGTACTTC. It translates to CASSPRQDRYEQYF.

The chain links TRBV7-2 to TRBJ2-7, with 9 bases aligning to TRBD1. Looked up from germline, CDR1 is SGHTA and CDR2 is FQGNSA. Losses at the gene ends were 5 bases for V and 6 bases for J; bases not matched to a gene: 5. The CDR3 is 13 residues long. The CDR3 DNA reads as TGTGCCAGCAGCCCAGACAGGGGGGGCGAGCAGTACTTC. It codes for CASSPDRGGEQYF.

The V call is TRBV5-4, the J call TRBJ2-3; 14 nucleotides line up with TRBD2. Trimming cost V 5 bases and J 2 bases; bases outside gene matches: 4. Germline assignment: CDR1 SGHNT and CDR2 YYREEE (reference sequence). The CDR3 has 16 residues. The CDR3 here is CASRGLAGVSTDTQYF. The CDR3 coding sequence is TGTGCCAGCAGGGGACTAGCGGGGGTGTCCACAGATACGCAGTATTTT. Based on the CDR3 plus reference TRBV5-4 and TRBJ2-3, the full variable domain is ETGVTQSPTHLIKTRGQQVTLRCSSQSGHNTVSWYQQALGQGPQFIFQYYREEENGRGNFPPRFSGLQFPNYSSELNVNALELDDSALYLCASRGLAGVSTDTQYFGPGTRLTVL.

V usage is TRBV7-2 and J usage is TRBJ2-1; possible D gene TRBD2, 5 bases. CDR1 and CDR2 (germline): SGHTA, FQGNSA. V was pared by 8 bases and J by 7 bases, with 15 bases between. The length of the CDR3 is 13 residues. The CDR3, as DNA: TGTGCCAGCTCTCGACTCTCGGGGAATGAGCAGTTCTTC. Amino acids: CASSRLSGNEQFF.

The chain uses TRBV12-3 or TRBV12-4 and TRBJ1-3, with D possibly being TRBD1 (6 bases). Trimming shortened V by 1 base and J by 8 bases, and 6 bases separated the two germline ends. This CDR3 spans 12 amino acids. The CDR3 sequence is CASSLDRDTIYF. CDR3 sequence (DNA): TGTGCCAGCAGTTTAGACAGGGACACCATATATTTT.

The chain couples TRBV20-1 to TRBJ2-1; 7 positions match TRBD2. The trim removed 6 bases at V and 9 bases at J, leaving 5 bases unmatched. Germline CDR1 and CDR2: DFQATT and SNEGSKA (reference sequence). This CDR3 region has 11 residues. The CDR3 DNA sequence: TGCAGTGCCTCTAGCGGCTCTGAGCAGTTCTTC. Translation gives CSASSGSEQFF.

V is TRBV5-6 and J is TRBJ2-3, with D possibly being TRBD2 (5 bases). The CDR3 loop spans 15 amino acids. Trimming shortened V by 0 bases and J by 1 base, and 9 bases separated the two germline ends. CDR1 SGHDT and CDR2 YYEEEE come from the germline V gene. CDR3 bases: TGTGCCAGCAGCTTGGATCTCGGGGGCACAGATACGCAGTATTTT. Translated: CASSLDLGGTDTQYF.

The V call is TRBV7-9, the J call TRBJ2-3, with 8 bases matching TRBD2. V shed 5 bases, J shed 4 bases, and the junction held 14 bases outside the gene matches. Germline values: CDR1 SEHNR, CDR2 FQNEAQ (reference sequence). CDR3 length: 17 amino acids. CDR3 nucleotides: TGTGCCAGCAGCCGGCGGTTTGGACTAGCAGGCCCAGATACGCAGTATTTT. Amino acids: CASSRRFGLAGPDTQYF.